This TCR beta chain was documented in a study of glioma-infiltrating T cells. The overall study: Samples included WHO grade II oligodendrogliomas or astrocytomas and initial-diagnosis grade IV glioblastomas. Blood libraries targeted about 4.5- to 11-fold coverage of 1 million or so T cells.

Comment on this clonotype: Its antigen is unidentified. The conserved phenylalanine or tryptophan normally closing the CDR3 is absent here, so this likely arose from a read error.

Using RNA template, CDR3s of TCR alpha and beta were amplified with iRepertoire arm-PCR. For one-step reverse transcription and amplification, 100-400 ng of tissue mRNA or PBMC total RNA was used. TCRdb itself ran the multiplex PCR reads through MiXCR, one entry per CDR3 protein. The data hold more than 300,000 distinct CDR3 sequences, with about two fifths observed a single time. Study conclusions and caveats: Non-neoplastic patients had below-expected tissue-blood divergence, while all gliomas exceeded expectation.

This TCR was recovered from a human donor with low-grade glioma or glioblastoma, undergoing nonglioma brain surgery, or in good health (not recorded which). Source material: glioma tissue, nonneoplastic brain tissue, or PBMCs (not recorded which).

CDR3 nucleotides: TGTGCCAGCAGTTCAGTCGGACAGGGGGAGAACACTGAAGCTTTCTCT. It yields the protein CASSSVGQGENTEAFS. This chain connects TRBV27 to TRBJ1-1; 10 bases line up with TRBD1. The CDR3 is made up of 16 amino acids. In germline, CDR1 is MNHEY, CDR2 SMNVEV (reference sequence). The V gene end was trimmed by 4 bases and the J gene end by 1 base; junction bases not matched to a gene: 6.